These 21 T cell receptor beta chains share one sample of origin, sequenced in a study of T-cell memory formation after mild COVID-19. Each CDR3 protein gets one entry after TCRdb re-called the 5' RACE reads with MiXCR. Seen here are about 400,000 distinct CDR3 sequences, 20% to 30% observed once, and the top ten hold 10% to 15%. The source material was PBMCs or a T cell subset sorted from them (not recorded which). Every receptor here comes from an adult woman who had mild COVID-19 (a few samples of this study predate the infection). Cell type and time point are not known.

This rearrangement joins TRBV20-1 to TRBJ2-2; 10 bases are shared with TRBD2. CDR3 length equals 15 residues. V lost 6 bases, J lost 5 bases, and 9 bases stayed unmatched. The germline V gene encodes CDR1 DFQATT and CDR2 SNEGSKA (reference sequence). CDR3 protein: CSAETSGCLTGELFF. CDR3 DNA sequence: TGCAGTGCCGAGACTAGCGGGTGCTTGACCGGGGAGCTGTTTTTT.

The chain uses TRBV12-3 or TRBV12-4 and TRBJ2-1, with D maybe TRBD2 (6 bases). V was clipped by 8 bases and J by 10 bases, with 15 bases between them. This CDR3 is built from 12 residues. The DNA of the CDR3 is TGTGCCAGCGCCCCCCTGGCGGGGGAGCAGTTCTTC. Amino acids: CASAPLAGEQFF.

J is TRBJ2-2 and V is TRBV5-1; maybe TRBD2 (5 bases). CDR1 is SGHRS and CDR2 is YFSETQ in the germline V gene. CDR3 length: 15 residues. V lost 1 base to trimming and J lost 1 base, with 8 bases between them. CDR3 amino acids: CASSLPGKNTGELFF. DNA of the CDR3: TGCGCCAGCAGCTTGCCGGGGAAGAACACCGGGGAGCTGTTTTTT.

This clonotype ranks as medium-sized. The chain recombines TRBV20-1 with TRBJ2-7, with TRBD2 matching over 10 bases. CDR1 is DFQATT, CDR2 SNEGSKA, per germline (reference sequence). V lost 5 bases and J lost 1; bases outside the gene matches: 5. The length of the CDR3 is 14 residues. DNA for the CDR3: TGCAGTGCTGGGTCTAGCGGGAGTTCCTACGAGCAGTACTTC. As protein: CSAGSSGSSYEQYF.

The rearrangement links TRBV12-3 or TRBV12-4 to TRBJ2-1; D is ambiguous. CDR3 length equals 15 residues. Trimming shortened V by 1 base and J by 2 bases, and 9 bases separated the two germline ends. CDR3 DNA: TGTGCCAGCAGTTTAGTCGGGTCGACCTACAATGAGCAGTTCTTC. It yields the protein CASSLVGSTYNEQFF.

The V call is TRBV4-2, the J call TRBJ2-3, with TRBD2 matching over 16 bases. J gave up 3 bases and V 2 bases, and 8 bases lay outside the gene matches. Germline loops: CDR1 LGHNA, CDR2 YNFKEQ. The CDR3 spans 19 residues. The CDR3 spells CASSQQGLAGGAPTDTQYF. The CDR3 DNA reads as TGTGCCAGCAGCCAACAGGGACTAGCGGGGGGGGCTCCAACAGATACGCAGTATTTT.

The rearrangement uses TRBV10-3 and TRBJ2-6; perhaps TRBD2 as D (5 bases). CDR1 is ENHRY and CDR2 is SYGVKD in the germline V gene. This CDR3 contains 15 residues. The V gene lost 4 bases and the J gene lost 0 bases, with 7 bases spanning the gap. The CDR3: CAISVGGSGANVLTF. DNA of the CDR3: TGTGCCATCAGTGTTGGAGGCTCTGGGGCCAACGTCCTGACTTTC.

The genes are TRBV12-3 or TRBV12-4 and TRBJ1-5; 7 nucleotides match TRBD1. The trim removed 7 bases at V and 3 bases at J, leaving 12 bases unmatched. The CDR3 totals 16 residues. CDR3 loop: CASTRQGIALNQPQHF. The CDR3 bases are TGTGCCAGCACCCGACAGGGCATAGCTCTCAATCAGCCCCAGCATTTT.

This clonotype was observed a few times. CDR3 DNA: TGTGCCAGCAGCTTAAGGACAGGGAGGTACAATGAGCAGTTCTTC. Protein product: CASSLRTGRYNEQFF. V and J are TRBV7-6 and TRBJ2-1; TRBD1 agrees at 8 bases. Germline trimming cut 2 bases from V and 4 bases from J; bases unmatched to any gene: 4. This CDR3 contains 15 residues. Germline V gives CDR1 SGHVS, CDR2 FNYEAQ.

This clonotype appeared a few times. An end of the junction differs from the germline gene, which may be a read error. This chain joins TRBV7-7 and TRBJ1-1; no reliable D call. Germline CDR1 is SSHAT and CDR2 is FNYEAQ (reference sequence). This CDR3 contains 13 residues. DNA for the CDR3: TGTGCTAGCAGCTTACATGTGAACACTGAAGCTTTCTTT. This translates into CASSLHVNTEAFF.

This clonotype was detected only a few times. V gene TRBV10-3 combines with J gene TRBJ2-7; TRBD1 might be the D (6 bases). Deletions cut 4 bases from V and 0 bases from J, with 7 bases between. The CDR3 length is 13 residues. CDR1 and CDR2 (germline): ENHRY, SYGVKD. CDR3 nucleotides: TGTGCCATCAGTGTGGGACACTCCTACGAGCAGTACTTC. Amino acids: CAISVGHSYEQYF.

The rearrangement links TRBV20-1 to TRBJ2-7; perhaps TRBD1 as D (6 bases). This CDR3 spans 11 amino acids. The ends were cut back, 7 bases at V and 8 bases at J, with 15 bases in the middle. Per the germline V gene, CDR1 is DFQATT and CDR2 is SNEGSKA (reference sequence). CDR3 bases: TGCAGTGTCGGGATAGACAGGCAGCAGTACTTC. Amino acids: CSVGIDRQQYF.

This clonotype has a handful of counts. The chain joins TRBV24-1 to TRBJ1-1; a weak D match, TRBD1 (5 bases). CDR3 length: 13 amino acids. Trimming removed 7 bases from V and 1 base from J, with 9 bases in between. Germline lookup yields CDR1 KGHDR and CDR2 SFDVKD. The CDR3 loop reads CATRGVKNTEAFF. The CDR3 coding sequence is TGTGCCACCAGGGGGGTGAAGAACACTGAAGCTTTCTTT.

In this sample, this clonotype turned up a few times. The CDR3 loop is CASSLLGPPDTEAFF. The CDR3 DNA reads TGTGCCAGCTCACTGCTCGGACCCCCGGACACTGAAGCTTTCTTT. The chain uses TRBV18 and TRBJ1-1, with unresolved D. V dropped 4 bases and J dropped 3 bases, with 15 bases sitting between them. This CDR3 spans 15 amino acids. The germline gives CDR1 KGHSH, CDR2 LQKENI.

In this sample, this clonotype turned up a few times. This rearrangement joins TRBV6-6 to TRBJ2-3, with 11 bases aligning to TRBD2. CDR1 and CDR2 from the germline V gene are MNHNY and SVGAGI (reference sequence). J gave up 4 bases and V 6 bases, and 9 bases lay outside the gene matches. The CDR3 contains 16 residues. The CDR3 here is CASSYGLAGGSDTQYF. In nucleotides, the CDR3 is TGTGCCAGCAGCTATGGACTAGCGGGTGGTTCAGATACGCAGTATTTT.

The genes are TRBV20-1 and TRBJ2-7, with 8 nucleotides matching TRBD2. This CDR3 is built from 13 residues. Unmatched junction bases numbered 4, after V lost 1 base and J lost 5 bases. From germline, CDR1 is DFQATT and CDR2 SNEGSKA (reference sequence). In DNA form, the CDR3 reads TGCAGTGCTAGAGGTCCGGGGGGGAACGAGCAGTACTTC. Protein: CSARGPGGNEQYF.

This chain joins TRBV12-3 or TRBV12-4 and TRBJ1-4; 8 bases align to TRBD1. The CDR3 has 15 amino acids. With V trimmed by 5 bases and J by 2 bases, 4 bases remained unmatched. The CDR3 bases are TGTGCCAGCAGTCCAGGGGGCTTTACTAATGAAAAACTGTTTTTT. It specifies CASSPGGFTNEKLFF.

This clonotype showed up just a few times. The chain uses TRBV5-1 and TRBJ1-1; maybe TRBD1 (5 bases). The CDR3 length is 15 residues. CDR1 SGHRS and CDR2 YFSETQ come from the germline V gene. V shed 2 bases and J shed 6 bases, with 17 bases lying between them. As DNA, the CDR3 is TGCGCCAGCAGCTTACTCGGGGACCGCTCATCTGAAGCTTTCTTT. Residues: CASSLLGDRSSEAFF.

This clonotype has only a few counts. The genes are TRBV20-1 and TRBJ2-2; D possibly corresponds to TRBD2 (5 bases). Looked up from germline, CDR1 is DFQATT and CDR2 is SNEGSKA (reference sequence). The V end was cut by 6 bases, the J end by 4 bases, with 12 bases between. The CDR3 runs to 13 residues. DNA of the CDR3: TGCAGTGCGGAGGCAGCCCTCACCGGGGAGCTGTTTTTT. Translated: CSAEAALTGELFF.

This clonotype was found many times. Here the CDR3 DNA reads TGTGCCAGCAGTTCGAAGGAGGCCTTCGGGGATACGCAGTATTTT. It translates to CASSSKEAFGDTQYF. V usage is TRBV6-1 and J usage is TRBJ2-3, with D perhaps TRBD2 (5 bases). CDR3 size: 15 residues. Trimming shortened V by 5 bases and J by 6 bases, and 18 bases separated the two germline ends. Germline V gene sequence: CDR1 MNHNS, CDR2 SASEGT.

The chain has TRBV4-1 and TRBJ1-5; 7 bases are a match to TRBD1. The CDR3 consists of 18 residues. The germline CDR1 and CDR2 sequences are MGHRA and YSYEKL. V shed 3 bases and J 0 bases; nucleotides not matched to a gene: 11. CDR3 sequence reads: CASSHQVGQGDSNQPQHF. CDR3 DNA sequence: TGCGCCAGCAGCCATCAAGTCGGGCAGGGGGATAGCAATCAGCCCCAGCATTTT.